One sample yielded the 14 T cell receptor beta chains listed below, sequenced in a study of T cell responses to AZD1222 COVID-19 vaccine. Method: immunoSEQ multiplex PCR; TCRdb's copy keeps in-frame clones and lacks some. Of 200,000 to 250,000 clones in the sample, roughly 94% are singletons; the top ten hold 1.7%. This specimen consisted of peripheral blood, obtained 28 days after the second dose of the MenACWY control vaccine. The receptors stem from an adult who received the MenACWY meningococcal vaccine as a control.

This chain connects TRBV7-3 to TRBJ2-3; TRBD2 matches 7 bases. V was clipped by 2 bases and J by 2 bases; unmatched bases: 1. Germline V gene data show CDR1 as SGHTA and CDR2 as FQGTGA. The CDR3 totals 14 residues. CDR3 DNA sequence: TGTGCCAGCAGCTTAGCGGGAGACACAGATACGCAGTATTTT. Translation: CASSLAGDTDTQYF. Based on the CDR3 plus reference TRBV7-3 and TRBJ2-3, the full variable domain is GAGVSQTPSNKVTEKGKYVELRCDPISGHTALYWYRQSLGQGPEFLIYFQGTGAADDSGLPNDRFFAVRPEGSVSTLKIQRTERGDSAVYLCASSLAGDTDTQYFGPGTRLTVL.

CDR3 bases: TGTGCCAGCAGCTCTTTACCCCCAGGACGATGCTCCTACGAGCAGTACTTC. Translated: CASSSLPPGRCSYEQYF. The chain is built from TRBV7-3 and TRBJ2-7; unclear D gene. The CDR3 consists of 17 residues. V gave up 4 bases and J gave up 0 bases, with 19 bases separating them. Germline loops: CDR1 SGHTA, CDR2 FQGTGA. The entire variable domain, with the rest obtained from reference TRBV7-3 and TRBJ2-7, is as follows: GAGVSQTPSNKVTEKGKYVELRCDPISGHTALYWYRQSLGQGPEFLIYFQGTGAADDSGLPNDRFFAVRPEGSVSTLKIQRTERGDSAVYLCASSSLPPGRCSYEQYFGPGTRLTVT.

CDR3 sequence reads: CASSLRSLAPDEQYF. The CDR3 DNA sequence: TGTGCCAGCAGCTTACGGTCCCTAGCACCAGACGAGCAGTACTTC. V gene TRBV7-6 combines with J gene TRBJ2-7; the D gene is possibly TRBD2 (5 bases). The CDR3 consists of 15 residues. The V and J ends lost 2 bases and 5 bases respectively, with 16 bases between them. The germline gives CDR1 SGHVS, CDR2 FNYEAQ. The variable domain in full, with the rest retrieved from reference TRBV7-6 and TRBJ2-7, is GAGVSQSPRYKVTKRGQDVALRCDPISGHVSLYWYRQALGQGPEFLTYFNYEAQQDKSGLPNDRFSAERPEGSISTLTIQRTEQRDSAMYRCASSLRSLAPDEQYFGPGTRLTVT.

The chain carries TRBV4-3 and TRBJ2-3; D not resolved. CDR3 length equals 13 residues. The ends were cut back, 5 bases at V and 1 base at J, with 7 bases in the middle. Germline V gene data show CDR1 as LGHNA and CDR2 as YSLEER. The CDR3 region has the DNA TGCGCCAGCAGCGTCTTAGGCACAGATACGCAGTATTTT. Protein: CASSVLGTDTQYF.

The chain employs TRBV6-1 and TRBJ2-7, with no clear D. The CDR3 extends over 12 amino acids. V was shortened by 2 bases and J by 4 bases, with 6 bases between the two germline ends. CDR1 and CDR2 from the germline V gene are MNHNS and SASEGT. In DNA, the CDR3 is TGTGCCAGCAGTGAATCCCGGTACGAGCAGTACTTC. Residues: CASSESRYEQYF.

V usage is TRBV6-5 and J usage is TRBJ2-6; D gene uncertain. Trimming took off 2 bases at V and 4 bases at J, with 9 bases between the two ends. Germline V gene sequence: CDR1 MNHEY, CDR2 SVGAGI. The length of the CDR3 is 15 residues. For the CDR3, the DNA is TGTGCCAGCAGTTACGAAGGGTTGGGGGCCAACGTCCTGACTTTC. Translated, it gives CASSYEGLGANVLTF.

J is TRBJ1-2 and V is TRBV18; D unresolved. Germline V gene lookup returns CDR1 KGHSH and CDR2 LQKENI. There are 14 residues in the CDR3. Deletions cut 1 base from V and 5 bases from J, with 11 bases between. The CDR3 spells CASSPQTDPYGYTF. CDR3 DNA: TGTGCCAGCTCACCACAGACGGACCCTTATGGCTACACCTTC.

Concerning this clone itself: The junction shows a germline mismatch at one end, possibly a read error. The CDR3 loop is CASREGTGGTPLHF. The DNA of the CDR3 is TGTGCCAGCAGGGAAGGGACAGGGGGTACACCCCTCCACTTT. The V and J genes are TRBV6-1 and TRBJ1-6, with 11 bases that match TRBD1. The germline V gene has CDR1 MNHNS and CDR2 SASEGT. This CDR3 has 14 amino acids.

Only a few counts were recorded for this clone. The chain uses TRBV27 and TRBJ1-2; 8 nucleotides match TRBD1. Losses at the gene ends were 6 bases for V and 8 bases for J; bases not matched to a gene: 14. Germline CDR1 is MNHEY and CDR2 is SMNVEV (reference sequence). This CDR3 has 15 residues. The CDR3 DNA reads as TGTGCCAGCAGCCGACCCGGGACAGGACTTCCGGGCTACACCTTC. Its protein is CASSRPGTGLPGYTF.

The rearrangement joins TRBV18 to TRBJ2-1; TRBD2 agrees at 8 bases. Germline CDR1 reads KGHSH; CDR2 reads LQKENI. The CDR3 spans 16 residues. V was pared by 0 bases and J by 7 bases, with 8 bases of the junction left unmatched. The chain's CDR3 is CASSPPNGRATNEQFF. The CDR3 nucleotides read TGTGCCAGCTCACCACCTAACGGGAGGGCCACAAATGAGCAGTTCTTC.

The chain has TRBV19 and TRBJ1-3; weak D call: TRBD1 (5 bases). Germline CDR1 and CDR2: LNHDA and SQIVND (reference sequence). V was cut by 1 base and J by 4 bases, with 23 bases left in between. The CDR3 contains 19 residues. The CDR3 DNA reads as TGTGCCAGTAGTATAGGGGGCTCACCGACAGATGGAAAAGGAAACACCATATATTTT. This sequence encodes CASSIGGSPTDGKGNTIYF.

The gene calls are TRBV19 and TRBJ2-3, with 9 bases identical to TRBD2. There are 16 residues in the CDR3. With V trimmed by 5 bases and J by 2 bases, 8 bases remained unmatched. Germline V gene data show CDR1 as LNHDA and CDR2 as SQIVND (reference sequence). CDR3 coding DNA: TGTGCCAGTAGTCCCTTCCTAGCGGGGTTCACAGATACGCAGTATTTT. It is translated as CASSPFLAGFTDTQYF.

The V gene is TRBV5-1, the J gene TRBJ1-6; D is unclear. The length of the CDR3 is 13 residues. Trimming removed 0 bases at V and 8 bases at J, with 6 bases between. Germline CDR1 SGHRS, CDR2 YFSETQ. The CDR3 reads CASSLADYSPLHF. Here the CDR3 DNA reads TGCGCCAGCAGCTTGGCCGACTATTCACCCCTCCACTTT.

V gene TRBV7-9 combines with J gene TRBJ1-3, with D perhaps matching TRBD1 (5 bases). This CDR3 is built from 17 residues. Germline V CDR1 and CDR2: SEHNR, FQNEAQ (reference sequence). The V gene lost 1 base and the J gene lost 0 bases, with 13 bases spanning the gap. The CDR3 DNA is TGTGCCAGCAGCTTAGGAGAGGGTCAGGGCTCTGGAAACACCATATATTTT. Amino acids: CASSLGEGQGSGNTIYF.